This T cell receptor (beta chain) was recovered during a study of cytomegalovirus exposure and HLA in healthy donors. PCR amplification relied on 60 Vbeta primers (plus 13 Jbeta primers). TCRdb's table, derived via immunoSEQ multiplex PCR, lists solely in-frame clones and lacks some. The sample carries approximately 200,000 clones, more than 65% recorded once. V gave up 4 bases and J gave up 5 bases; unmatched junction bases: 6. The CDR3 is made up of 14 amino acids. Germline V gives CDR1 SGHVS, CDR2 FQNEAQ. Sequencing input: PBMCs. The receptor's source is a girl aged 10-17 years in good health and CMV-seropositive. The gene calls are TRBV7-8 and TRBJ2-7; 9 bases line up with TRBD1. The CDR3 loop is CASSSGTGTHEQYF. In DNA form, the CDR3 reads TGTGCCAGCAGCTCAGGGACAGGGACCCACGAGCAGTACTTC.